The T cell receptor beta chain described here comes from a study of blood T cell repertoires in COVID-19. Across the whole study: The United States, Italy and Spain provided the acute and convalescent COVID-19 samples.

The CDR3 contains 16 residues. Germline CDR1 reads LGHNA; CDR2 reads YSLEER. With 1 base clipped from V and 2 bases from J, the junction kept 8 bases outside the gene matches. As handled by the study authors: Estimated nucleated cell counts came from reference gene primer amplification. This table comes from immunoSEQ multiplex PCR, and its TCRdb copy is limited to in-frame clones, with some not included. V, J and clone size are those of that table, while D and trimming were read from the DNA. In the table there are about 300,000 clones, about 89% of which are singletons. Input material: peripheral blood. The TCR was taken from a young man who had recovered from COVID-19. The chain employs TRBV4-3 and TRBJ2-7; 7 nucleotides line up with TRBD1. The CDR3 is CASSQGGQGVTYEQYF. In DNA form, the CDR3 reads TGCGCCAGCAGCCAAGGCGGGCAGGGGGTAACCTACGAGCAGTACTTC.